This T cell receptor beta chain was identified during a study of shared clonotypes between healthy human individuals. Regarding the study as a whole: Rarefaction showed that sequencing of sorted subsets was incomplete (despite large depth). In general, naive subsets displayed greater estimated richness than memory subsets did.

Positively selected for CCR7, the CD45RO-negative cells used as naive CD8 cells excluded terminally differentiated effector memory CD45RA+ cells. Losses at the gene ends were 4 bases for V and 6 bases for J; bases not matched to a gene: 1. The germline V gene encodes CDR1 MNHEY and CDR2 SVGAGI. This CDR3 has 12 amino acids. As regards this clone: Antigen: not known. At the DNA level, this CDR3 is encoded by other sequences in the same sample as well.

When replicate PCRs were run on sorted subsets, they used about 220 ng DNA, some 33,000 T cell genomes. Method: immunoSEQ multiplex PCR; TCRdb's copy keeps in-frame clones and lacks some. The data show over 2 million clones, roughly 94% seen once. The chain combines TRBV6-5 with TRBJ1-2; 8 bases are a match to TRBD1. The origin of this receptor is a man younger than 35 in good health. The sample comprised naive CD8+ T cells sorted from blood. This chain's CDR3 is CASSSGGDGYTF. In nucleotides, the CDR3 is TGTGCCAGCAGTTCAGGGGGCGATGGCTACACCTTC.